What follows is one TCR beta chain and its context. Germline V gene sequence: CDR1 MNHEY, CDR2 SVGAGI. Trimming shortened V by 8 bases and J by 8 bases, and 10 bases separated the two germline ends. There are 12 residues in the CDR3. Authors' analysis steps: From reference gene primer amplification, estimates of nucleated cell counts were derived. Some clones are missing from TCRdb's copy, which holds only in-frame ones; the method was immunoSEQ multiplex PCR. Clone size and the V and J calls come from that table; the DNA yielded D and trimming. The sample lists over 85,000 clones, approximately 68% occurring once. These data originate in a study of blood T cell repertoires in COVID-19.

The V gene is TRBV6-5, the J gene TRBJ1-6, with D perhaps TRBD1 (6 bases). The specimen sequenced was peripheral blood. This TCR was sampled from a woman in her sixties or seventies with acute or convalescent COVID-19. The CDR3 DNA reads TGTGCCAGCGGGGCAGGGGATTCACCCCTCCACTTT. It encodes CASGAGDSPLHF.